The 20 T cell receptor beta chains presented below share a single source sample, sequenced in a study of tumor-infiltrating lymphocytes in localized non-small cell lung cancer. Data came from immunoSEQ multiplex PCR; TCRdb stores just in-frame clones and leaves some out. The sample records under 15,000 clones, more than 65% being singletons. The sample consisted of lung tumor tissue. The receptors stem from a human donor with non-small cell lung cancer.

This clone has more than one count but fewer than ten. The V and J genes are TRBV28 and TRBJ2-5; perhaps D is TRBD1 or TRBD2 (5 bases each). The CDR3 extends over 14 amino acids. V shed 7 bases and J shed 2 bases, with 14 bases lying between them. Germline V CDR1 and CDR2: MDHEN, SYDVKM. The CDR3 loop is CASIRRGPQETQYF. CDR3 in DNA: TGTGCCAGCATAAGACGGGGACCGCAAGAGACCCAGTACTTC.

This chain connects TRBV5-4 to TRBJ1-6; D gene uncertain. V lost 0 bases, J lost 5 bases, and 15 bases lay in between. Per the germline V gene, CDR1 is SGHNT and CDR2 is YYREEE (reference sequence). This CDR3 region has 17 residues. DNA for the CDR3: TGTGCCAGCAGCTTGGGAGGAGGGCACAAAGATAATTCACCCCTCCACTTT. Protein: CASSLGGGHKDNSPLHF.

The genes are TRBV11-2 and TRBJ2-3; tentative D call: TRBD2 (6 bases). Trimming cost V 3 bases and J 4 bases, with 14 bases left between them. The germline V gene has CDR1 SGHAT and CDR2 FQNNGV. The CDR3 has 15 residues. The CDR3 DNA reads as TGTGCCAGCAGCTTTGGAGGAGCGGGCCCAGATACGCAGTATTTT. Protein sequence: CASSFGGAGPDTQYF.

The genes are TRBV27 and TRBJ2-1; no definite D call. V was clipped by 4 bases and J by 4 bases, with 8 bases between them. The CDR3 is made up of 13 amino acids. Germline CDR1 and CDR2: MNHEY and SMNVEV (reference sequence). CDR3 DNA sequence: TGTGCCAGCAGTTGGACGGTGTACAATGAGCAGTTCTTC. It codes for CASSWTVYNEQFF.

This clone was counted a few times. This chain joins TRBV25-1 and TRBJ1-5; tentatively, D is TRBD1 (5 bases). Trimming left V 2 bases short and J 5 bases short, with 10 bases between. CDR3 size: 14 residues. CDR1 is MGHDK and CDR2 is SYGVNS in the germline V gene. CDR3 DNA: TGTGCCAGCAGTGAAGGACGAGGGGATCAGCCCCAGCATTTT. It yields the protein CASSEGRGDQPQHF.

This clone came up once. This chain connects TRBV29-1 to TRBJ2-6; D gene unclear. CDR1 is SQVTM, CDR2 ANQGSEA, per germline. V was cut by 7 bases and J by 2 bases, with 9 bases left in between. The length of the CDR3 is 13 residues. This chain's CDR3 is CSARRPGANVLTF. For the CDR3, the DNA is TGCAGCGCCCGCCGACCTGGGGCCAACGTCCTGACTTTC.

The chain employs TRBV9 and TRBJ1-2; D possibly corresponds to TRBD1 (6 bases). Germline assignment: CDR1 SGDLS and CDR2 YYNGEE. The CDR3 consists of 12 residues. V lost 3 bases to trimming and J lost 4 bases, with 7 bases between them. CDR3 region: CASSGTAYGYTF. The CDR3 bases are TGTGCCAGCAGCGGGACAGCCTATGGCTACACCTTC. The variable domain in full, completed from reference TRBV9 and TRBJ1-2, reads DSGVTQTPKHLITATGQRVTLRCSPRSGDLSVYWYQQSLDQGLQFLIQYYNGEERAKGNILERFSAQQFPDLHSELNLSSLELGDSALYFCASSGTAYGYTFGSGTRLTVV.

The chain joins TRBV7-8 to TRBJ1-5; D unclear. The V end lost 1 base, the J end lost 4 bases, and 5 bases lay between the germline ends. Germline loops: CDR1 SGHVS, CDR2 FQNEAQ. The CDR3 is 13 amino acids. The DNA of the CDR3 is TGTGCCAGCAGCTTAGAGAATAATCAGCCCCAGCATTTT. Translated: CASSLENNQPQHF.

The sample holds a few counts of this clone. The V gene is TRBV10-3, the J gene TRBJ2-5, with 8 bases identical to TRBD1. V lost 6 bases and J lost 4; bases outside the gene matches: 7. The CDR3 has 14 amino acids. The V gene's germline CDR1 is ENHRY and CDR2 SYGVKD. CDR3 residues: CAISGIDRGETQYF. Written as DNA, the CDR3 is TGTGCCATCAGCGGAATCGACAGGGGAGAGACCCAGTACTTC.

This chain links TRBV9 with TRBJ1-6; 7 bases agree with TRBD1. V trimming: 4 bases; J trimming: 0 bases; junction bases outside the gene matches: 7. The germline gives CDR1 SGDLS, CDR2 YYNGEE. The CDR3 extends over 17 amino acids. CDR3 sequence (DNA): TGTGCCAGCAGCAGTGACAGGGATAGCTCCTATAATTCACCCCTCCACTTT. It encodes CASSSDRDSSYNSPLHF.

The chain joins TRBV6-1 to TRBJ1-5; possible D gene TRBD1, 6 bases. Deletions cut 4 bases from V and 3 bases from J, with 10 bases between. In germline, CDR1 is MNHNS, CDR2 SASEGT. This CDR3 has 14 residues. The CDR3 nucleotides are TGTGCCAGCAGTGGGGGACAAGACAATCAGCCCCAGCATTTT. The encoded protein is CASSGGQDNQPQHF.

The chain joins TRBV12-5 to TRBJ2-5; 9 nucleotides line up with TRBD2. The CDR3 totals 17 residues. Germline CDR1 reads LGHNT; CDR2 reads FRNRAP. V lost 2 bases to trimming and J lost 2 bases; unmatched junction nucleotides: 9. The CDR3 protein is CASGLPRGLAGQETQYF. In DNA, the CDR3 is TGTGCTAGTGGTTTGCCTCGGGGTCTAGCGGGGCAAGAGACCCAGTACTTC. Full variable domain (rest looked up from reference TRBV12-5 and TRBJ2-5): DARVTQTPRHKVTEMGQEVTMRCQPILGHNTVFWYRQTMMQGLELLAYFRNRAPLDDSGMPKDRFSAEMPDATLATLKIQPSEPRDSAVYFCASGLPRGLAGQETQYFGPGTRLLVL.

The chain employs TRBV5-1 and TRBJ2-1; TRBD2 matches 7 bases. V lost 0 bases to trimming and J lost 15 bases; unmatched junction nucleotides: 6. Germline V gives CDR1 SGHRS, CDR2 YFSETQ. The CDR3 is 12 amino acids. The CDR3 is CASSLVAGDWFF. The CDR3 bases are TGCGCCAGCAGCTTGGTGGCGGGGGATTGGTTCTTC. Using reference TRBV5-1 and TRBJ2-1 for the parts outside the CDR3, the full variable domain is KAGVTQTPRYLIKTRGQQVTLSCSPISGHRSVSWYQQTPGQGLQFLFEYFSETQRNKGNFPGRFSGRQFSNSRSEMNVSTLELGDSALYLCASSLVAGDWFFGPGTRLTVL.

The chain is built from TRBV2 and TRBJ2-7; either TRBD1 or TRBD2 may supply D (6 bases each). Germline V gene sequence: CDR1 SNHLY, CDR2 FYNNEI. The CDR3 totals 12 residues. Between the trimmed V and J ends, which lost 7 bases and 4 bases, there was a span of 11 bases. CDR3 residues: CASTRGPYEQYF. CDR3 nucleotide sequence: TGTGCCAGCACCCGGGGGCCTTACGAGCAGTACTTC. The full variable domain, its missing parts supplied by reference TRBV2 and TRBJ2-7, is EPEVTQTPSHQVTQMGQEVILRCVPISNHLYFYWYRQILGQKVEFLVSFYNNEISEKSEIFDDQFSVERPDGSNFTLKIRSTKLEDSAMYFCASTRGPYEQYFGPGTRLTVT.

The CDR3 loop reads CASSFSGGENTGELFF. The CDR3 coding sequence is TGCGCCAGCAGCTTTTCAGGGGGCGAAAACACCGGGGAGCTGTTTTTT. V and J are TRBV5-1 and TRBJ2-2; 8 bases line up with TRBD1. V gave up 2 bases and J gave up 2 bases; unmatched junction bases: 5. The CDR3 covers 16 residues. Germline CDR1 SGHRS, CDR2 YFSETQ.

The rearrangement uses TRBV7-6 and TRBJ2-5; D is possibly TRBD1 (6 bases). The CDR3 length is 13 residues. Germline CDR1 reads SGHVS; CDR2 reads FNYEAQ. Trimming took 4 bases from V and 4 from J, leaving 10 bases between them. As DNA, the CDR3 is TGTGCCAGCAGCTCATCAGGGGCAGAGACCCAGTACTTC. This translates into CASSSSGAETQYF. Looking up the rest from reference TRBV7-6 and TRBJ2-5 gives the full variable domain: GAGVSQSPRYKVTKRGQDVALRCDPISGHVSLYWYRQALGQGPEFLTYFNYEAQQDKSGLPNDRFSAERPEGSISTLTIQRTEQRDSAMYRCASSSSGAETQYFGPGTRLLVL.

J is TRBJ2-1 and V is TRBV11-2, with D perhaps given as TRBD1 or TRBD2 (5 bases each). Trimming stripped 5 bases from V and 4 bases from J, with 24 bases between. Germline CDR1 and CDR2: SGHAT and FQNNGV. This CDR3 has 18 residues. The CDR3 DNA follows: TGTGCCAGCAGCGCGTTGGGGCTGGAGTTCCGGGGTTACAATGAGCAGTTCTTC. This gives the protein CASSALGLEFRGYNEQFF.

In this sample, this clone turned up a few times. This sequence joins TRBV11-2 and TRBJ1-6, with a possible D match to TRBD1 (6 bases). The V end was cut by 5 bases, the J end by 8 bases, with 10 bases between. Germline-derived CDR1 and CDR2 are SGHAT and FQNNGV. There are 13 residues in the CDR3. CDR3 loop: CASSGTPDSPLHF. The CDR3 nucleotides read TGTGCCAGCAGCGGGACACCGGATTCACCCCTCCACTTT. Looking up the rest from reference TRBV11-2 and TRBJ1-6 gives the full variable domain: EAGVAQSPRYKIIEKRQSVAFWCNPISGHATLYWYQQILGQGPKLLIQFQNNGVVDDSQLPKDRFSAERLKGVDSTLKIQPAKLEDSAVYLCASSGTPDSPLHFGNGTRLTVT.

CDR3 sequence: CASSSHETGVDEQYF. The CDR3 DNA reads as TGTGCCAGCAGTTCTCACGAGACAGGGGTAGACGAGCAGTACTTC. The chain employs TRBV27 and TRBJ2-7; 8 nucleotides agree with TRBD1. V trimming: 4 bases; J trimming: 5 bases; junction bases outside the gene matches: 10. The CDR3 contains 15 residues. The germline V gene encodes CDR1 MNHEY and CDR2 SMNVEV (reference sequence).

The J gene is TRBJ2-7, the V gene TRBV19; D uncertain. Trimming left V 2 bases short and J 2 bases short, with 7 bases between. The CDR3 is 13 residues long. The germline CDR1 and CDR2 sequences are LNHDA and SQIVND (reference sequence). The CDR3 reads CASSILGTYEQYF. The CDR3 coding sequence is TGTGCCAGTAGTATATTGGGGACCTACGAGCAGTACTTC.